This T cell receptor (beta chain) appears in the sequencing data of a study of cytomegalovirus exposure and HLA in healthy donors. A word on this clone: Antigen specificity is unknown.

The length of the CDR3 is 15 residues. J gave up 8 bases and V 2 bases, and 11 bases lay outside the gene matches. The germline V gene has CDR1 WSHSY and CDR2 SAAADI. The table came from immunoSEQ multiplex PCR; TCRdb's copy has only in-frame clones and leaves some out. The sample comprises more than 110,000 clones, about 86% of which are singletons, and around 8% rests with the top ten. Study-level findings and limits: Researchers counted around 180 TCR beta chains as cytomegalovirus-associated.

The receptor was isolated from a woman aged 18-35 years in good health and CMV-seropositive. The chain is built from TRBV10-2 and TRBJ1-2; 7 nucleotides align to TRBD1. Sequenced input: PBMCs. For the CDR3, the DNA is TGCGCCAGCAGTGAGAGAGACAGGGTGTTAGGCGGCTACACCTTC. Its translation: CASSERDRVLGGYTF.